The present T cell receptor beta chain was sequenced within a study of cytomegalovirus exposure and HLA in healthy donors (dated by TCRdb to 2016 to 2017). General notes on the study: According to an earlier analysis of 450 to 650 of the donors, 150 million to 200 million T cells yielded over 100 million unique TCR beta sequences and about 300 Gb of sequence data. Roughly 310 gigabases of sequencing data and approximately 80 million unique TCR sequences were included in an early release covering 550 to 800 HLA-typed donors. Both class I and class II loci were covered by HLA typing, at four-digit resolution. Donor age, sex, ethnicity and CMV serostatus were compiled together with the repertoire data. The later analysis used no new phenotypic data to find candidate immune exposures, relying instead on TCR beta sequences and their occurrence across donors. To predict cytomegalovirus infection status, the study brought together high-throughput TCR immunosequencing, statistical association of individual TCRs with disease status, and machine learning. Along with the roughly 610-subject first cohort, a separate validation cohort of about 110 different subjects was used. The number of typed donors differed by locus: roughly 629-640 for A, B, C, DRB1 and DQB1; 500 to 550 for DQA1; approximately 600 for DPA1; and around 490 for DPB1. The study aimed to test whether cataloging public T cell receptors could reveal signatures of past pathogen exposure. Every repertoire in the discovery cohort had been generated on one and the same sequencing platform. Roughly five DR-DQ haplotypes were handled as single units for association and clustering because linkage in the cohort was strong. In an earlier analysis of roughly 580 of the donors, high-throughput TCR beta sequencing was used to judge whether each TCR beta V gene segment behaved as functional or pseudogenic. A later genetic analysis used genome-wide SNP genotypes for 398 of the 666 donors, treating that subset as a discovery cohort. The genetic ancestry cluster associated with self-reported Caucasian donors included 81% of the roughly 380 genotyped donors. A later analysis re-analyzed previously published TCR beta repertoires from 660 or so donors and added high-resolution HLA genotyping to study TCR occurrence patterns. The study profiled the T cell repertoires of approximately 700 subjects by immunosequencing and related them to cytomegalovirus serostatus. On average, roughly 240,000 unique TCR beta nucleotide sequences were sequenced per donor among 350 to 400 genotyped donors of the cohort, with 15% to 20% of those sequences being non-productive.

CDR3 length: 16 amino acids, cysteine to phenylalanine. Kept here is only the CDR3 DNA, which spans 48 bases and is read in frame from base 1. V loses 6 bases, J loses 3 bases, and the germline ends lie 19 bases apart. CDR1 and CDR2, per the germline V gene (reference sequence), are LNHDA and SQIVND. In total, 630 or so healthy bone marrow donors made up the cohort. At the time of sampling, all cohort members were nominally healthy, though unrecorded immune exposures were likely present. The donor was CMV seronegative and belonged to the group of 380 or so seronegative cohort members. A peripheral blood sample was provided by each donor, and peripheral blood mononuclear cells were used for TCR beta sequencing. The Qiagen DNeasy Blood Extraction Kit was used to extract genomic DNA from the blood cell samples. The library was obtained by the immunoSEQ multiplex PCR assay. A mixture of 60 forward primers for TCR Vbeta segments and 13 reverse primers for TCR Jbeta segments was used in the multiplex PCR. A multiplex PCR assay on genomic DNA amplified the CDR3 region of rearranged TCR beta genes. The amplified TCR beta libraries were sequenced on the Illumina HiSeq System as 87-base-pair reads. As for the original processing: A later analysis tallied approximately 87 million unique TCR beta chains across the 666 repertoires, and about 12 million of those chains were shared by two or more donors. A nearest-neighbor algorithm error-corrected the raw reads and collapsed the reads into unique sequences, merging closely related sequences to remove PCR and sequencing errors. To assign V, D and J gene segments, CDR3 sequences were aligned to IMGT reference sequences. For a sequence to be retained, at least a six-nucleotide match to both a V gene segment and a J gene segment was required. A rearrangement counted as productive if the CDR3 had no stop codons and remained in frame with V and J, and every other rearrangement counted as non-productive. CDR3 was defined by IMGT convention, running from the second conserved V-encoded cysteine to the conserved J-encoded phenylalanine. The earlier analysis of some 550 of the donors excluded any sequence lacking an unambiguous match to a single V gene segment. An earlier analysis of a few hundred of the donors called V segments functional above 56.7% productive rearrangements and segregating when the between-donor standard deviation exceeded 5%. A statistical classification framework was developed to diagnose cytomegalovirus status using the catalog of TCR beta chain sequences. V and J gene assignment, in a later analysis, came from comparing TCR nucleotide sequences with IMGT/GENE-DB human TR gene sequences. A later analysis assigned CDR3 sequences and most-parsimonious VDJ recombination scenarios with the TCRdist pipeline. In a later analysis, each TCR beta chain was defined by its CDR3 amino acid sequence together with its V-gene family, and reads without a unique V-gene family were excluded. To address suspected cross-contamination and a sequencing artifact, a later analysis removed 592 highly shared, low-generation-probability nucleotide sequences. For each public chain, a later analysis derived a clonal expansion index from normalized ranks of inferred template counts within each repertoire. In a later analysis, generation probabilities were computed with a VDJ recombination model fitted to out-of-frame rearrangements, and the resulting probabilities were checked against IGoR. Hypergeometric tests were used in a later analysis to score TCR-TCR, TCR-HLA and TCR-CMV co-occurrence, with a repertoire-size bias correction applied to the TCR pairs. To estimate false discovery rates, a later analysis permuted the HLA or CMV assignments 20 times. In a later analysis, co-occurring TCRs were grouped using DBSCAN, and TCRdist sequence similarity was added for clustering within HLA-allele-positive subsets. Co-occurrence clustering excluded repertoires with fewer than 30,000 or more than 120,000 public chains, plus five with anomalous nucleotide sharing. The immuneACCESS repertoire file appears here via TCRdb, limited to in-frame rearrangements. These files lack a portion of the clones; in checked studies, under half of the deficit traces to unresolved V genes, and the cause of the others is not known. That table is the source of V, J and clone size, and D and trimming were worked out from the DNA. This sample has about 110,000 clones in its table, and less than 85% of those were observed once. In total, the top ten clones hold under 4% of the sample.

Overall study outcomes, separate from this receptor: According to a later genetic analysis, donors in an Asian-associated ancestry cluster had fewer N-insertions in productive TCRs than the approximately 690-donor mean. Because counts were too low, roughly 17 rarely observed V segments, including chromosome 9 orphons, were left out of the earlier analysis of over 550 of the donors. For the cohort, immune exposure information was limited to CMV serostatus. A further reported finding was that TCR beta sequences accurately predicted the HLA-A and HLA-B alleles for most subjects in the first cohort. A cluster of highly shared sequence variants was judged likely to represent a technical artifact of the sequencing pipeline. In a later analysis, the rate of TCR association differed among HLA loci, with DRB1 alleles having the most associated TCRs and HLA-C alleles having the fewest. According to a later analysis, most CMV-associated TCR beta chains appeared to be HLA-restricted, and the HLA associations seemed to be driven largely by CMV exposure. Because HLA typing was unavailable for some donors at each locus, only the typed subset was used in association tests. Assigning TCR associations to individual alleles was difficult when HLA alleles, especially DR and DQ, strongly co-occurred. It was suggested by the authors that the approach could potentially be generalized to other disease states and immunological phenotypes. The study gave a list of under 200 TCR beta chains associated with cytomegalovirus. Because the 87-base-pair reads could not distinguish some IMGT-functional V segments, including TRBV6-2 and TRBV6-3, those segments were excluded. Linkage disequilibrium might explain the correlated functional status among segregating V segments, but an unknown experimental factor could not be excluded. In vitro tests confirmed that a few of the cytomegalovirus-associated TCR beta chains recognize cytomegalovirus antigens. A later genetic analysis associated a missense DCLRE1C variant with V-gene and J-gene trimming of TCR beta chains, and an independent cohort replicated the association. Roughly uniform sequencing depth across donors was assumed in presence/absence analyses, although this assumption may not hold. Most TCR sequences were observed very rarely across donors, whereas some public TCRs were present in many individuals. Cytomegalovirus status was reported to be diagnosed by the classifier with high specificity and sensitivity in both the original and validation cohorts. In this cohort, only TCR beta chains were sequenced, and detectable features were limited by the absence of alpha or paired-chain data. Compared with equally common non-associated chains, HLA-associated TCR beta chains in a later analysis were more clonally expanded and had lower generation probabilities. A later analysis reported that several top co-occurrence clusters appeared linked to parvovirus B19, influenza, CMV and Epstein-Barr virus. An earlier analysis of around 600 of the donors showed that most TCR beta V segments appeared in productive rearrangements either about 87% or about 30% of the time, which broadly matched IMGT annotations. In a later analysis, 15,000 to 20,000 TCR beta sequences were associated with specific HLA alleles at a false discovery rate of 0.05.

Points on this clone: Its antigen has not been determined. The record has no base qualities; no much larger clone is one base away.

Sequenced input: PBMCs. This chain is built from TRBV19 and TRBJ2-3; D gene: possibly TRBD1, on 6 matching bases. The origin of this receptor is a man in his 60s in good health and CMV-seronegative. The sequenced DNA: TGTGCCAGTAGGGCCTGGGCAGGGGTTTTGACAGATACGCAGTATTTT. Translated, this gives CASRAWAGVLTDTQYF.